The 14 T cell receptor beta chains given below trace back to one sample, sequenced in a study of monozygotic twins with cystic fibrosis. Profiled with immunoSEQ multiplex PCR; TCRdb holds only in-frame clones, not every one. The sample has some 8,900 clones, over 98% seen once; the top ten hold less than 0.25%. Sequenced sample: blood. The receptors here all came from a girl aged 2 to 9 with cystic fibrosis.

There are a few counts of this clone. The chain employs TRBV2 and TRBJ2-7, with D uncertain. This CDR3 contains 14 residues. Germline-derived CDR1 and CDR2 are SNHLY and FYNNEI. V lost 1 base, J lost 1 base, and 8 bases lay in between. CDR3 sequence (DNA): TGTGCCAGCAGTGAAGATCGGGCGTCCTACGAGCAGTACTTC. Protein product: CASSEDRASYEQYF.

The rearrangement uses TRBV7-2 and TRBJ1-1, with D tentatively TRBD1 (5 bases). Trimming removed 4 bases from V and 1 base from J, with 10 bases in between. This CDR3 is built from 14 residues. The germline V gene has CDR1 SGHTA and CDR2 FQGNSA. The CDR3 loop reads CASSSDTWNTEAFF. The CDR3 DNA reads TGTGCCAGCAGCTCGGACACCTGGAACACTGAAGCTTTCTTT.

This chain uses TRBV2 with TRBJ1-2; 9 nucleotides agree with TRBD1. This CDR3 spans 13 amino acids. CDR1 and CDR2 from the germline V gene are SNHLY and FYNNEI. J gave up 6 bases and V 6 bases, and 5 bases lay outside the gene matches. CDR3 sequence (DNA): TGTGCCAGCAGCTTCGACAGGGGGGATGGCTACACCTTC. As protein: CASSFDRGDGYTF.

The chain joins TRBV7-9 to TRBJ1-1; D remains ambiguous. Germline V gene data show CDR1 as SEHNR and CDR2 as FQNEAQ (reference sequence). CDR3 length equals 15 residues. Trimming left V 2 bases short and J 1 base short, with 11 bases between. This CDR3 is CASSLSRLGNTEAFF. The CDR3 DNA reads as TGTGCCAGCAGCTTAAGTAGGCTTGGGAACACTGAAGCTTTCTTT.

The chain carries TRBV7-2 and TRBJ2-1, with 8 bases that match TRBD2. The V and J ends lost 3 bases and 4 bases, in that order; junction bases with no gene match: 14. Germline V gives CDR1 SGHTA, CDR2 FQGNSA. The CDR3 runs 18 residues. CDR3 loop: CASSFLASRLARYNEQFF. CDR3 sequence (DNA): TGTGCCAGCAGCTTCCTTGCCTCCAGACTAGCGAGGTACAATGAGCAGTTCTTC.

This clone was seen once. V and J are TRBV19 and TRBJ2-1; 8 bases fit TRBD1. The CDR3 loop spans 13 amino acids. V was pared by 6 bases and J by 6 bases, with 4 bases of the junction left unmatched. The V gene's germline CDR1 is LNHDA and CDR2 SQIVND (reference sequence). The CDR3 region is CASSRGQGNEQFF. In nucleotides, the CDR3 is TGTGCCAGTAGCCGTGGACAGGGCAATGAGCAGTTCTTC.

The V gene is TRBV11-2, the J gene TRBJ2-7; D is perhaps TRBD2 (6 bases). Trimming removed 6 bases from V and 6 bases from J, with 21 bases in between. This CDR3 comprises 15 residues. Germline V gene lookup returns CDR1 SGHAT and CDR2 FQNNGV. The CDR3 DNA reads TGTGCCAGCAGGTCCCCCGGGACTGTCGGATCCGAGCAGTACTTC. Its translation is CASRSPGTVGSEQYF.

V is TRBV18 and J is TRBJ1-4; D is unresolved. Germline loops: CDR1 KGHSH, CDR2 LQKENI. Trimming took off 1 base at V and 0 bases at J, with 6 bases between the two ends. The CDR3 runs to 15 residues. The CDR3 is CASSPRRATNEKLFF. The CDR3 DNA sequence: TGTGCCAGCTCACCACGGAGGGCAACTAATGAAAAACTGTTTTTT. Looking up the rest from reference TRBV18 and TRBJ1-4 gives the full variable domain: NAGVMQNPRHLVRRRGQEARLRCSPMKGHSHVYWYRQLPEEGLKFMVYLQKENIIDESGMPKERFSAEFPKEGPSILRIQQVVRGDSAAYFCASSPRRATNEKLFFGSGTQLSVL.

This chain links TRBV2 with TRBJ1-4; 8 bases map to TRBD1. CDR1 is SNHLY, CDR2 FYNNEI, per germline. The J segment lost 6 bases and the V segment lost 9 bases, leaving 12 bases of the junction unmatched. The CDR3 is 15 amino acids. Here the CDR3 reads CASQKRTGKDEKLFF. The CDR3, as DNA: TGTGCCAGTCAGAAGAGGACAGGGAAGGATGAAAAACTGTTTTTT.

The chain uses TRBV30 and TRBJ1-1; 7 bases map to TRBD1. The J segment lost 0 bases and the V segment lost 3 bases, leaving 7 bases of the junction unmatched. The V gene's germline CDR1 is GTSNPN and CDR2 SVGIG (reference sequence). The CDR3 runs to 15 residues. The DNA for the CDR3 is TGTGCCTGGAGCTCACCGGACAGGCTGAACACTGAAGCTTTCTTT. Protein product: CAWSSPDRLNTEAFF.

The chain carries TRBV27 and TRBJ1-2, with D unresolved. The CDR3 totals 17 residues. Looked up from germline, CDR1 is MNHEY and CDR2 is SMNVEV (reference sequence). The V end lost 7 bases, the J end lost 6 bases, and 27 bases lay between the germline ends. CDR3 DNA: TGTGCCAGCACCACCCTTCGTTCAGTCCATTTTGTCGATGGCTACACCTTC. Protein sequence: CASTTLRSVHFVDGYTF.

This clone was observed once. V is TRBV6-1 and J is TRBJ1-3, with no clear D. Trimming took off 8 bases at V and 7 bases at J, with 12 bases between the two ends. Germline V gene sequence: CDR1 MNHNS, CDR2 SASEGT. CDR3 length equals 12 residues. The CDR3 sequence: CASGGGVNTIYF. DNA of the CDR3: TGTGCCAGCGGCGGCGGGGTGAACACCATATATTTT.

The chain is built from TRBV28 and TRBJ1-1; TRBD1 is a possible D gene (5 bases). Per germline, CDR1 MDHEN and CDR2 SYDVKM. This CDR3 is built from 19 residues. V lost 3 bases to trimming and J lost 0 bases, with 23 bases between them. This CDR3 is CASSFRMWGGTSMNTEAFF. Written as DNA, the CDR3 is TGTGCCAGCAGTTTCCGTATGTGGGGGGGGACGTCCATGAACACTGAAGCTTTCTTT. Based on the CDR3 plus reference TRBV28 and TRBJ1-1, the full variable domain is DVKVTQSSRYLVKRTGEKVFLECVQDMDHENMFWYRQDPGLGLRLIYFSYDVKMKEKGDIPEGYSVSREKKERFSLILESASTNQTSMYLCASSFRMWGGTSMNTEAFFGQGTRLTVV.

V is TRBV19 and J is TRBJ1-2; no firm D call. The V gene lost 5 bases and the J gene lost 4 bases, with 17 bases spanning the gap. Germline assignment: CDR1 LNHDA and CDR2 SQIVND (reference sequence). The CDR3 length is 15 residues. The CDR3 DNA is TGTGCCAGTAGTGGGGAGACACGAGGCATCTATGGCTACACCTTC. Protein sequence: CASSGETRGIYGYTF.